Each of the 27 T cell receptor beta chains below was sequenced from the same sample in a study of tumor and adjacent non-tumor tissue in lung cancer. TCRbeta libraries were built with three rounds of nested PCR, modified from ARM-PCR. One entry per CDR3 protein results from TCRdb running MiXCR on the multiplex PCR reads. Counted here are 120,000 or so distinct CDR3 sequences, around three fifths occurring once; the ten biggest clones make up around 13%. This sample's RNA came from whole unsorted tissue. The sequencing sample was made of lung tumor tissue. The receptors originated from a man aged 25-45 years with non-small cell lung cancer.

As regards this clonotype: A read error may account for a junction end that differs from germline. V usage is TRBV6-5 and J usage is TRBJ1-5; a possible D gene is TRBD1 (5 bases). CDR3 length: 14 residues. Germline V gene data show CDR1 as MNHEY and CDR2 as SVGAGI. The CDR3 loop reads CASIREGKDQPKHF. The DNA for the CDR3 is TGTGCCAGCATCAGGGAGGGGAAGGATCAGCCCAAGCATTTT.

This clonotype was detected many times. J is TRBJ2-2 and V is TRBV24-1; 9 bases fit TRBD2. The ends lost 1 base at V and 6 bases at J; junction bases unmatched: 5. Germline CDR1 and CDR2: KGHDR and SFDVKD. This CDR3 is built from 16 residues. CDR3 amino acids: CATSDLAGGAPGELFF. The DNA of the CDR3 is TGTGCCACCAGTGATTTAGCGGGAGGAGCCCCCGGGGAGCTGTTTTTT.

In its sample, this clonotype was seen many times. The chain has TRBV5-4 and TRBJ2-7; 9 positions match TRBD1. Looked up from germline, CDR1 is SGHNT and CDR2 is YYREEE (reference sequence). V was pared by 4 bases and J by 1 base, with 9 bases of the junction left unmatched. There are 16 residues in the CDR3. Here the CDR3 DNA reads TGTGCCAGCAGCCCCGGGCGGGACAGGGCTTCCTACGAGCAGTACTTC. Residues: CASSPGRDRASYEQYF.

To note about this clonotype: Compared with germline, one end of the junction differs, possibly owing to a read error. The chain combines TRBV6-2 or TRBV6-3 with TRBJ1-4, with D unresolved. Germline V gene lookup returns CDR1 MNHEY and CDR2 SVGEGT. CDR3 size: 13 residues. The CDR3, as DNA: TGTGCCAGCTCGCCGGTGGGGAGTGAAAGACTGTTTTTT. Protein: CASSPVGSERLFF.

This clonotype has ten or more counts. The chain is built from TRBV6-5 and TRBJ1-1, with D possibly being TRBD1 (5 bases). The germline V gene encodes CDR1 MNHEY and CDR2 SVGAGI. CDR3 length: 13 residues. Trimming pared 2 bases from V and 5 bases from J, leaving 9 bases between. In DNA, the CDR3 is TGTGCCAGCAGTTACGATCGGACAACTGAAGCTTTCTTT. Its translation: CASSYDRTTEAFF.

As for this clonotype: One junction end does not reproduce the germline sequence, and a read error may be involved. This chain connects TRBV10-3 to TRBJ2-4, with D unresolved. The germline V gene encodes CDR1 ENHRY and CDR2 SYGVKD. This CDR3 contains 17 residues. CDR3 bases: TGTGCCATCATTGAGTCAGCTATGTCTAGTAAGAAAAACATTCAGTACTTC. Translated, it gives CAIIESAMSSKKNIQYF.

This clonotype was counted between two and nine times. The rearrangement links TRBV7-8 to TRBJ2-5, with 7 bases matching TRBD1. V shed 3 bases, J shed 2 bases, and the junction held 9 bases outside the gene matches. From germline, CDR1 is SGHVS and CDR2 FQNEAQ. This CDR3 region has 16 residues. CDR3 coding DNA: TGTGCCAGCAGCTTCCCCAGGTTGACAGGGCAAGAGACCCAGTACTTC. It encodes CASSFPRLTGQETQYF.

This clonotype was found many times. CDR3 loop: CSARPRDKPYEQYF. Written as DNA, the CDR3 is TGCAGTGCTAGGCCACGGGACAAACCCTACGAGCAGTACTTC. This chain uses TRBV20-1 with TRBJ2-7, with a possible D match to TRBD1 (6 bases). The CDR3 is made up of 14 amino acids. Per germline, CDR1 DFQATT and CDR2 SNEGSKA (reference sequence). Trimming cost V 3 bases and J 2 bases, with 14 bases left between them.

The CDR3 nucleotides read TGTGCCAGCAGCCATCCCTCTACCGGGACTAGCGCCCACAGGGAGCTGTTTTTT. It is translated as CASSHPSTGTSAHRELFF. The rearrangement joins TRBV4-2 to TRBJ2-2; TRBD2 agrees at 10 bases. CDR3 length: 18 amino acids. J lost 9 bases, V lost 3 bases, and 16 bases had no gene match. Germline loops: CDR1 LGHNA, CDR2 YNFKEQ.

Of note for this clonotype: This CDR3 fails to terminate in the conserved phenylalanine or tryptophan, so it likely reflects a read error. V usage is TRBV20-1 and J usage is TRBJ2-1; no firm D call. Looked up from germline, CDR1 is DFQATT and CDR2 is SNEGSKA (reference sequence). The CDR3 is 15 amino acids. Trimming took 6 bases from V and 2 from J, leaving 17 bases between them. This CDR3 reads CSAELTANTYNEQFS. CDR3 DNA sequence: TGCAGTGCGGAACTAACGGCGAATACCTACAATGAGCAGTTCTCC.

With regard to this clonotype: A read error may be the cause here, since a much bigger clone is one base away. CDR3 amino acids: CTSKTSGIRNEQFF. The CDR3 nucleotides read TGTACCAGCAAAACCAGCGGGATCCGGAATGAGCAGTTCTTC. The chain is built from TRBV6-2 or TRBV6-3 and TRBJ2-1; 7 nucleotides agree with TRBD2. Germline values: CDR1 MNHEY, CDR2 SVGEGT. CDR3 length: 14 residues.

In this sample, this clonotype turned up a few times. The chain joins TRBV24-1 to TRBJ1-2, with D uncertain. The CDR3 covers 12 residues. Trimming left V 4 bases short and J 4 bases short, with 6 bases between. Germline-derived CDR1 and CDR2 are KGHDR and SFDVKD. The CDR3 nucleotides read TGTGCCACCAGTGAAGACGGCTATGGCTACACCTTC. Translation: CATSEDGYGYTF.

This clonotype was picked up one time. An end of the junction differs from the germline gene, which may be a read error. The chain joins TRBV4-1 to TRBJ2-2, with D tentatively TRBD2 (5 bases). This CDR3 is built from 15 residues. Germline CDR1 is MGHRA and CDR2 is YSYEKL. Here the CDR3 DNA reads TGCGCCAGCAGCCGAGTACAGACTAACATCGGGGAGCTGTTTTTT. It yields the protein CASSRVQTNIGELFF.

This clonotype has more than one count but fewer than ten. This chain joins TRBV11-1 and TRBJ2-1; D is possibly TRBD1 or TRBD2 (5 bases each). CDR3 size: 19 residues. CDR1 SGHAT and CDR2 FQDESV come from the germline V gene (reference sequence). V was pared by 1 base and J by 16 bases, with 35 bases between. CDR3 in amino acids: CASSLVLLQGGFLDNEHFF. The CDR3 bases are TGTGCCAGCAGCTTAGTCCTGCTCCAGGGCGGGTTTCTGGACAATGAACACTTCTTC.

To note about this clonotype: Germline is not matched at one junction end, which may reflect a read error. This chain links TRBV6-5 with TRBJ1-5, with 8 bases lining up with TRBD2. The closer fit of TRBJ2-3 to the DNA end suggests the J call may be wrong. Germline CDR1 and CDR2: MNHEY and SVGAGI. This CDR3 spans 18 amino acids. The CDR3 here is CGSSYSRPGRGGNQPQYF. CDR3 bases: TGTGGCAGCAGTTACTCCAGGCCCGGGAGGGGGGGCAATCAGCCCCAGTATTTT.

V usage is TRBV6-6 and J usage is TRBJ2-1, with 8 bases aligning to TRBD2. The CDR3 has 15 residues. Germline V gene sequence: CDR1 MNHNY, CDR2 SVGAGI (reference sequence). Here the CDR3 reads CASHPTNGGANEQFF. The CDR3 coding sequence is TGTGCTAGCCACCCAACTAACGGGGGGGCCAATGAGCAGTTCTTC.

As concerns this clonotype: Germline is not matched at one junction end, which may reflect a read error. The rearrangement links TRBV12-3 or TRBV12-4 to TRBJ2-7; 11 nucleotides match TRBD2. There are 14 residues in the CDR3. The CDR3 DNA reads TGTGCCGGCAGAAGACTAGCGGGGTTAGGGGAGCAGTACTTC. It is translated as CAGRRLAGLGEQYF.

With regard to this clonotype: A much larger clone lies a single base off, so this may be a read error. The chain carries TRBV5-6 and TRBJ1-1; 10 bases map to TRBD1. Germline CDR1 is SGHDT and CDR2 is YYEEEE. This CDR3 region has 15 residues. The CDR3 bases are TGTGCCAGCAGTTCGGACAGGGGGGCGAACACTGAAACTTTCTTT. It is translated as CASSSDRGANTETFF.

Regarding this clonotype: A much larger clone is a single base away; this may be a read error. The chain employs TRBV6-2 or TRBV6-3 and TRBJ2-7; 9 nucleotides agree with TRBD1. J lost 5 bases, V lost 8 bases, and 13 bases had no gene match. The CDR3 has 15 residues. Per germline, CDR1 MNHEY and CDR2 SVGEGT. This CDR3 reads CASVTGGLPGNEQYF. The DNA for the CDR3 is TGTGCCAGCGTAACAGGGGGCCTCCCAGGCAACGAGCAGTACTTC.

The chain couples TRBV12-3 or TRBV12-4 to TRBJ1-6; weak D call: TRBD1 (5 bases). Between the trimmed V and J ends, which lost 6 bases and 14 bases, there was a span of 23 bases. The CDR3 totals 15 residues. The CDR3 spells CASRQEGIGNPSLHF. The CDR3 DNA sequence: TGTGCCAGCAGACAGGAGGGCATCGGTAATCCATCCCTCCACTTT.

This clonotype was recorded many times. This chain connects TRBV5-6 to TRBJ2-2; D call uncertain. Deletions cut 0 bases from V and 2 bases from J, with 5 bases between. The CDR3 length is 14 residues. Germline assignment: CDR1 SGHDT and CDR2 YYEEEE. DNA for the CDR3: TGTGCCAGCAGCTTGGTCGCCAACACCGGGGAGCTGTTTTTT. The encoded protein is CASSLVANTGELFF.

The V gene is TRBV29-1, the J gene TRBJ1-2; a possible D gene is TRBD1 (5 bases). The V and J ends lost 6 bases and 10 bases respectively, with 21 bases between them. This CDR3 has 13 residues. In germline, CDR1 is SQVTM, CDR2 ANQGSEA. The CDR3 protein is CSVWGTAVDDYTF. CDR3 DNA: TGCAGCGTGTGGGGGACGGCGGTGGATGACTACACCTTC.

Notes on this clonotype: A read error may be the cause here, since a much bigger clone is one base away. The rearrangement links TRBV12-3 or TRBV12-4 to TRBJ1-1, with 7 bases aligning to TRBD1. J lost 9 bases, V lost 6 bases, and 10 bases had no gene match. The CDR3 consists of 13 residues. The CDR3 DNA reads TGTGCCAGCAGGCTGACAGGGAGGTCTCAAGCTTTCTTT. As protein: CASRLTGRSQAFF.

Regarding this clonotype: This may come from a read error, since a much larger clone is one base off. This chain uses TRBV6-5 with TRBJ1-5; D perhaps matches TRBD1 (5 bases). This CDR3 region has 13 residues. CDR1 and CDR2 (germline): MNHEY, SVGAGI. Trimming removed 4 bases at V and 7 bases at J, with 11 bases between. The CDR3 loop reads CASSCSGQQPQHF. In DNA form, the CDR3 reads TGTGCCAGCAGTTGCTCAGGGCAGCAGCCCCAGCATTTT.

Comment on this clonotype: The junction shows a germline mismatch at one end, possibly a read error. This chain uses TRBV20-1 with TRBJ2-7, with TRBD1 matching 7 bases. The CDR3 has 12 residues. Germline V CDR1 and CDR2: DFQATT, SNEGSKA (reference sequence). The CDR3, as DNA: TGCGGTGCTAGTAGGGGGCTCTATGAGCAGTACTTC. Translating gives CGASRGLYEQYF.

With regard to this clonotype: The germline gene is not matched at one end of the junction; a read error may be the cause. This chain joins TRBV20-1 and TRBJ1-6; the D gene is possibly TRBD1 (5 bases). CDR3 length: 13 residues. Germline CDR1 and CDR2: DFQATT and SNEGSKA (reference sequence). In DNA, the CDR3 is TGCGGTGCTTCCCAGGGTTTTGATTCACCCATCCACTTT. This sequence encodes CGASQGFDSPIHF.

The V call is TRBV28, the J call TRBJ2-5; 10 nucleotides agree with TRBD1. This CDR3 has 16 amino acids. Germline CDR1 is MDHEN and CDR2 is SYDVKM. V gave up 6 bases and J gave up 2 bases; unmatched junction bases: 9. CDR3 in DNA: TGTGCCAGCAGACTCAACCGGGACAGGGGACAAGAGACCCAGTACTTC. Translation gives CASRLNRDRGQETQYF.